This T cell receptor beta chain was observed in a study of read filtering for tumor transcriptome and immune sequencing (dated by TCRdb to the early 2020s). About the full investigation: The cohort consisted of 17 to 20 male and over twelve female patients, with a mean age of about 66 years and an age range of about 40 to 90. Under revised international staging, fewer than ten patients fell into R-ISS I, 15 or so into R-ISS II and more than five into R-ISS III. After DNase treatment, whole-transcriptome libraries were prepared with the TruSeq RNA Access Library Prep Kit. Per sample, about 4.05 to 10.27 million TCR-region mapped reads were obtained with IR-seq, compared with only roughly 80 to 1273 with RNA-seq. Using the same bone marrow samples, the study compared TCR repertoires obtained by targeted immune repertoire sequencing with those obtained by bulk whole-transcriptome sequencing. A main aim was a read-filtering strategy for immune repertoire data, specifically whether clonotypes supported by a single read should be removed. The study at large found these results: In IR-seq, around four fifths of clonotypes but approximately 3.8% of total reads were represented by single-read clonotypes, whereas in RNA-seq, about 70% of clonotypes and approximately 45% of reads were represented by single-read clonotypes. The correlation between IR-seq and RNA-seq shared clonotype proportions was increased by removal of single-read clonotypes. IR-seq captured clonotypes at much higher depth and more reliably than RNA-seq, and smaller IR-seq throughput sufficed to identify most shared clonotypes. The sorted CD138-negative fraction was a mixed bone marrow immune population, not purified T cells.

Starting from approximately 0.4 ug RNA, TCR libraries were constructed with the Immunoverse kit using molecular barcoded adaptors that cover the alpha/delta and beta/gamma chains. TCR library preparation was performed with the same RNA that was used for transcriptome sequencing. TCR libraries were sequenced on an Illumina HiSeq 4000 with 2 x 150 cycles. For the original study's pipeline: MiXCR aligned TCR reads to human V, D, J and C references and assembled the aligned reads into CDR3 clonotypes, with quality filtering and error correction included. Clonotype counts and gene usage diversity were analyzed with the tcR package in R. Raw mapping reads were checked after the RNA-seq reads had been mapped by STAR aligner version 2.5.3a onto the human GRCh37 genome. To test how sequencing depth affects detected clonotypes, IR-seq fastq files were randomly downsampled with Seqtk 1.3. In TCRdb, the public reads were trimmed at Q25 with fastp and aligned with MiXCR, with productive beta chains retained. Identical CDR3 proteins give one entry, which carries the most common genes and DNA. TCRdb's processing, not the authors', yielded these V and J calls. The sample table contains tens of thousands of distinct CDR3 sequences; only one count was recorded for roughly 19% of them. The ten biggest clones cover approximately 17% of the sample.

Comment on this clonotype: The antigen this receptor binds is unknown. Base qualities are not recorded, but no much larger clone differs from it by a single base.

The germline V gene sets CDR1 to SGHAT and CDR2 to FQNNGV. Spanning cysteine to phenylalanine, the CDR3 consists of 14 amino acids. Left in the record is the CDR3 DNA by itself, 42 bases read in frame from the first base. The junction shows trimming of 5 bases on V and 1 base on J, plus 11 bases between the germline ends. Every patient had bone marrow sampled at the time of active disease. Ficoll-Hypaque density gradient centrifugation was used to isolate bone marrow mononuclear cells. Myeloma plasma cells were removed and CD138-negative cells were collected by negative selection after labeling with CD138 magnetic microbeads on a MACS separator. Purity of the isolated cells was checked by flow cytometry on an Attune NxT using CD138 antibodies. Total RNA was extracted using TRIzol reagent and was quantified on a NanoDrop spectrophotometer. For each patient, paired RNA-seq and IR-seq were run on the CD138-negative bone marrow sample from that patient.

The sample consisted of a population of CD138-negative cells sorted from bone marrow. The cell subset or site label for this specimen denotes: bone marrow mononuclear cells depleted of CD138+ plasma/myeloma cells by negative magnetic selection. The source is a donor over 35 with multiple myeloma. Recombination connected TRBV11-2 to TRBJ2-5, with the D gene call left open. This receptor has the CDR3 CASSPSLVQETQYF. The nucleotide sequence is TGTGCCAGCAGCCCTAGTCTGGTCCAAGAGACCCAGTACTTC.